Presented here are 30 T cell receptor beta chains from one specimen sequenced in a study of T-cell reconstitution after alpha-beta-depleted transplantation in children. During its preparation, the TCRbeta library received unique molecular identifiers. TCRdb reprocessed the PCR reads with MiXCR, giving one entry per CDR3 protein. The data contain more than 400,000 distinct CDR3 sequences, about an eighth of them seen just once; the ten biggest clones take up 13% to 15%. The starting material was PBMCs, mostly from graft donor cells, obtained 180 days after TCRalphabeta/CD19-depleted stem cell transplant. The receptors stem from a female patient between 2 and 15 years old who had a stem cell transplant for aplastic anemia, so the T cells may come from the graft donor.

At least ten counts were recorded for this clonotype. The V call is TRBV15, the J call TRBJ2-3; no reliable D call. The CDR3 consists of 13 residues. The ends were cut back, 0 bases at V and 0 bases at J, with 1 base in the middle. From germline, CDR1 is LNHNV and CDR2 YYDKDF (reference sequence). The CDR3, as DNA: TGTGCCACCAGCAGAGAGAGCACAGATACGCAGTATTTT. It encodes CATSRESTDTQYF. The entire variable domain, with the rest obtained from reference TRBV15 and TRBJ2-3, is as follows: DAMVIQNPRYQVTQFGKPVTLSCSQTLNHNVMYWYQQKSSQAPKLLFHYYDKDFNNEADTPDNFQSRRPNTSFCFLDIRSPGLGDTAMYLCATSRESTDTQYFGPGTRLTVL.

A few counts support this clonotype. The chain uses TRBV20-1 and TRBJ1-3; D is uncertain. V lost 0 bases to trimming and J lost 4 bases, with 10 bases between them. Per the germline V gene, CDR1 is DFQATT and CDR2 is SNEGSKA (reference sequence). This CDR3 has 14 residues. CDR3 region: CSARDLYQGNTIYF. The CDR3 DNA sequence: TGCAGTGCTAGAGATCTCTACCAGGGAAACACCATATATTTT.

The chain has TRBV20-1 and TRBJ2-3, with unresolved D. V was pared by 0 bases and J by 4 bases, with 14 bases between. The CDR3 is made up of 15 amino acids. CDR1 and CDR2 (germline): DFQATT, SNEGSKA (reference sequence). The CDR3 DNA reads as TGCAGTGCTAGAGACCAGCGCGAGGCCGCAGATACGCAGTATTTT. Encoded protein: CSARDQREAADTQYF.

The V call is TRBV5-5, the J call TRBJ2-1, with 10 bases that match TRBD1. V dropped 2 bases and J dropped 0; count of bases not matched to a gene: 8. The CDR3 is made up of 18 amino acids. Germline CDR1 is SGHKS and CDR2 is YYEKEE (reference sequence). This CDR3 reads CASSFAGQGGFSYNEQFF. The CDR3 region has the DNA TGTGCCAGCAGCTTCGCTGGACAGGGGGGCTTCTCCTACAATGAGCAGTTCTTC.

This clonotype was detected a few times. The gene calls are TRBV7-2 and TRBJ2-7; D possibly corresponds to TRBD1 (5 bases). Germline-derived CDR1 and CDR2 are SGHTA and FQGNSA. V gave up 1 base and J gave up 2 bases, with 15 bases separating them. The CDR3 is made up of 16 amino acids. The CDR3, as DNA: TGTGCCAGCAGCTTAGAGGTTGGACACGGTACCTACGAGCAGTACGTC. This sequence encodes CASSLEVGHGTYEQYV.

This clonotype occurred a few times. The chain is built from TRBV3-1 and TRBJ2-5; TRBD1 agrees at 9 bases. The CDR3 runs 14 residues. J was trimmed by 5 bases and V by 7 bases; bases with no gene match: 8. From germline, CDR1 is LGHDT and CDR2 YNNKEL (reference sequence). CDR3: CASTEQGAQETQYF. CDR3 sequence (DNA): TGTGCCAGCACAGAACAGGGGGCGCAGGAGACCCAGTACTTC.

The V gene is TRBV25-1, the J gene TRBJ1-5; D gene unclear. The CDR3 sequence is 16 residues long. V was shortened by 3 bases and J by 0 bases, with 12 bases between the two germline ends. Germline V gene sequence: CDR1 MGHDK, CDR2 SYGVNS. CDR3 nucleotide sequence: TGTGCCAGCAGTGATGGGCTACAGAATAGCAATCAGCCCCAGCATTTT. This codes for CASSDGLQNSNQPQHF. Variable domain in full (rest from reference TRBV25-1 and TRBJ1-5): EADIYQTPRYLVIGTGKKITLECSQTMGHDKMYWYQQDPGMELHLIHYSYGVNSTEKGDLSSESTVSRIRTEHFPLTLESARPSHTSQYLCASSDGLQNSNQPQHFGDGTRLSIL.

This clonotype has a handful of counts. DNA for the CDR3: TGCGCCAGCAGCTTATTAGCAAGCGGGAGCTCCTACAATGAGCAGTTCTTC. Translating gives CASSLLASGSSYNEQFF. This sequence joins TRBV5-1 and TRBJ2-1; TRBD2 agrees at 8 bases. V trimming: 2 bases; J trimming: 0 bases; junction bases outside the gene matches: 7. CDR3 length: 17 residues. Looked up from germline, CDR1 is SGHRS and CDR2 is YFSETQ. Full variable domain (rest looked up from reference TRBV5-1 and TRBJ2-1): KAGVTQTPRYLIKTRGQQVTLSCSPISGHRSVSWYQQTPGQGLQFLFEYFSETQRNKGNFPGRFSGRQFSNSRSEMNVSTLELGDSALYLCASSLLASGSSYNEQFFGPGTRLTVL.

The gene calls are TRBV24-1 and TRBJ2-2; a possible D gene is TRBD2 (7 bases). This CDR3 has 17 residues. CDR1 and CDR2 (germline): KGHDR, SFDVKD. The V end was cut by 6 bases, the J end by 4 bases, with 20 bases between. This CDR3 reads CATSFSGGRGFTGELFF. The DNA for the CDR3 is TGTGCCACCAGTTTTTCGGGGGGCAGGGGATTCACCGGGGAGCTGTTTTTT.

The chain carries TRBV6-5 and TRBJ1-2; D ambiguous. The length of the CDR3 is 14 residues. Germline loops: CDR1 MNHEY, CDR2 SVGAGI. The V gene lost 0 bases and the J gene lost 4 bases, with 9 bases spanning the gap. CDR3 nucleotide sequence: TGTGCCAGCAGTTACTCGGCGGACCCCTATGGCTACACCTTC. Its protein is CASSYSADPYGYTF.

J is TRBJ2-7 and V is TRBV7-2; possibly TRBD2 for D (6 bases). Germline-derived CDR1 and CDR2 are SGHTA and FQGNSA. The CDR3 consists of 15 residues. The V end was cut by 6 bases, the J end by 2 bases, with 17 bases between. CDR3 sequence reads: CASRTSGTGAYEQYF. The CDR3 DNA sequence: TGTGCCAGCAGGACCTCCGGGACGGGAGCCTACGAGCAGTACTTC.

V gene TRBV7-2 combines with J gene TRBJ1-4; 7 bases are a match to TRBD1. Unmatched junction bases numbered 8, after V lost 0 bases and J lost 7 bases. The CDR3 is 16 amino acids. Germline V CDR1 and CDR2: SGHTA, FQGNSA. Here the CDR3 DNA reads TGTGCCAGCAGCTTAGCTGGCAGGGGGATGGGTGAAAAACTGTTTTTT. It codes for CASSLAGRGMGEKLFF.

Only a few counts were recorded for this clonotype. This chain joins TRBV6-2 or TRBV6-3 and TRBJ2-7; the D gene is possibly TRBD2 (5 bases). Germline loops: CDR1 MNHEY, CDR2 SVGEGT. The CDR3 runs to 15 residues. V gave up 0 bases and J gave up 4 bases, with 13 bases separating them. In DNA form, the CDR3 reads TGTGCCAGCAGTTACTCGTTACTGGGAGATTACGAGCAGTACTTC. Encoded protein: CASSYSLLGDYEQYF.

This clonotype was seen more than once but under ten times. V is TRBV7-9 and J is TRBJ2-3; TRBD2 aligns across 7 bases. Germline lookup yields CDR1 SEHNR and CDR2 FQNEAQ (reference sequence). V trimming: 8 bases; J trimming: 2 bases; junction bases outside the gene matches: 13. The CDR3 has 16 amino acids. CDR3 residues: CASPSSRGGDTDTQYF. CDR3 bases: TGTGCCAGCCCCTCGTCCCGCGGGGGAGACACAGATACGCAGTATTTT.

This chain joins TRBV14 and TRBJ1-1; D unresolved. Germline-derived CDR1 and CDR2 are SGHDN and FVKESK. Trimming cost V 3 bases and J 1 base, with 12 bases left between them. The CDR3 extends over 15 amino acids. The CDR3 DNA is TGTGCCAGCAGCCATATTGGTAGGGCGAACACTGAAGCTTTCTTT. Its protein is CASSHIGRANTEAFF.

This clonotype was counted between two and nine times. The chain employs TRBV6-1 and TRBJ2-1; TRBD1 might be the D (6 bases). Germline V gene sequence: CDR1 MNHNS, CDR2 SASEGT. This CDR3 has 17 residues. Trimming pared 6 bases from V and 3 bases from J, leaving 21 bases between. The CDR3 sequence is CASSGDRTEMYYNEQFF. DNA for the CDR3: TGTGCCAGCAGCGGAGACAGGACAGAAATGTACTACAATGAGCAGTTCTTC.

This clonotype was counted at least ten times. CDR3 sequence reads: CSVTPSPGQGATGELFF. DNA for the CDR3: TGCAGCGTTACCCCCTCGCCGGGACAGGGGGCAACCGGGGAGCTGTTTTTT. The chain carries TRBV29-1 and TRBJ2-2; 12 bases line up with TRBD1. Losses at the gene ends were 5 bases for V and 5 bases for J; bases not matched to a gene: 12. The CDR3 sequence is 17 residues long. From germline, CDR1 is SQVTM and CDR2 ANQGSEA.

On this clonotype: At one boundary the junction diverges from the germline segment, which might be a read error. The chain has TRBV20-1 and TRBJ2-3; 8 bases line up with TRBD1. Looked up from germline, CDR1 is DFQATT and CDR2 is SNEGSKA (reference sequence). CDR3 length: 15 residues. The CDR3 sequence is CSARDVQGATDTRYF. As DNA, the CDR3 is TGCAGTGCTAGAGATGTCCAGGGGGCCACAGATACGCGGTATTTT.

This clonotype turned up a few times. The V gene is TRBV12-3 or TRBV12-4, the J gene TRBJ1-2; D might be TRBD1 (5 bases). CDR3 length: 13 residues. Trimming left V 6 bases short and J 3 bases short, with 11 bases between. The CDR3 DNA is TGTGCCAGCAGCGTCAGGGTGGACTATGGCTACACCTTC. Its translation is CASSVRVDYGYTF.

The CDR3 loop is CASSPAKQLLVNSPLHF. CDR3 in DNA: TGTGCCAGCAGCCCTGCTAAGCAGCTCCTTGTTAATTCACCCCTCCACTTT. The J gene is TRBJ1-6, the V gene TRBV13; D remains unclear. This CDR3 has 17 amino acids. CDR1 is PRHDT and CDR2 is FYEKMQ in the germline V gene (reference sequence). V gave up 5 bases and J gave up 6 bases, with 20 bases separating them.

V gene TRBV6-1 combines with J gene TRBJ2-3; D unclear. V lost 8 bases and J lost 0, with 18 bases in between. Germline assignment: CDR1 MNHNS and CDR2 SASEGT. The CDR3 is 16 amino acids. The CDR3 here is CASSTPPATSTDTQYF. The CDR3 bases are TGTGCCAGCTCCACCCCCCCTGCAACTAGCACAGATACGCAGTATTTT.

There are a few counts of this clonotype. The gene calls are TRBV28 and TRBJ2-7; possibly TRBD2 for D (6 bases). Trimming left V 5 bases short and J 4 bases short, with 15 bases between. The length of the CDR3 is 14 residues. CDR1 is MDHEN and CDR2 is SYDVKM in the germline V gene. The CDR3 nucleotides read TGTGCCAGCAGTAGATGGGCGCGGGAATACGAGCAGTACTTC. It codes for CASSRWAREYEQYF.

The CDR3 bases are TGTGCCAGCAGTTCGGAAGCGGGGCCGTCCTACGAGCAGTACTTC. This encodes CASSSEAGPSYEQYF. The gene calls are TRBV28 and TRBJ2-7, with 7 bases identical to TRBD2. Germline V gene data show CDR1 as MDHEN and CDR2 as SYDVKM. With 4 bases clipped from V and 1 base from J, the junction kept 7 bases outside the gene matches. This CDR3 has 15 amino acids.

The CDR3 DNA follows: TGCAGTGTTCAGGGGCCTAGCTGGAACACCGGGGAGCTGTTTTTT. This sequence encodes CSVQGPSWNTGELFF. The chain links TRBV20-1 to TRBJ2-2, with a weak D call TRBD1 (6 bases). The V end was cut by 7 bases, the J end by 1 base, with 16 bases between. Germline V gene data show CDR1 as DFQATT and CDR2 as SNEGSKA (reference sequence). This CDR3 region has 15 residues.

This rearrangement joins TRBV21-1 to TRBJ2-4; the D segment call TRBD1 is taken from the table without a DNA check. TRBV21-1 represents a pseudogene. The CDR3 is 15 residues long. The CDR3 is CASSKEGTGKNIQYF. As DNA, the CDR3 is TGTGCCAGCAGCAAAGAGGGGACAGGGAAAAACATTCAGTACTTC.

This clonotype was counted a few times. The chain carries TRBV7-2 and TRBJ2-1; 10 bases are a match to TRBD2. The CDR3 spans 17 residues. V lost 7 bases, J lost 6 bases, and 15 bases stayed unmatched. The germline V gene encodes CDR1 SGHTA and CDR2 FQGNSA. The CDR3 DNA reads as TGTGCCAGCACCCGAGGCTGGTCTAGCGGGAGCCGCAATGAGCAGTTCTTC. Protein sequence: CASTRGWSSGSRNEQFF.

In its sample, this clonotype was seen a few times. This sequence joins TRBV6-1 and TRBJ2-1; 10 bases align to TRBD2. The CDR3 is made up of 18 amino acids. Trimming at V came to 7 bases and at J to 3 bases, leaving 15 bases not matched to a gene. The germline CDR1 and CDR2 sequences are MNHNS and SASEGT. CDR3 protein: CASTPIPGTSDRYNEQFF. The CDR3, as DNA: TGTGCCAGCACCCCGATCCCCGGGACTAGCGATCGCTACAATGAGCAGTTCTTC.

The genes are TRBV7-2 and TRBJ2-3; 9 nucleotides agree with TRBD2. This CDR3 contains 14 residues. Germline CDR1 reads SGHTA; CDR2 reads FQGNSA. V shed 2 bases, J shed 4 bases, and the junction held 1 base outside the gene matches. The CDR3 nucleotides are TGTGCCAGCAGCTTACGACTAGCGGCAGATACGCAGTATTTT. It yields the protein CASSLRLAADTQYF.

In its sample, this clonotype was seen a few times. This chain joins TRBV28 and TRBJ1-2, with 9 nucleotides matching TRBD1. The V gene end was trimmed by 3 bases and the J gene end by 0 bases; junction bases not matched to a gene: 5. This CDR3 spans 16 amino acids. In germline, CDR1 is MDHEN, CDR2 SYDVKM. This chain's CDR3 is CASSLDRGGTNYGYTF. CDR3 coding DNA: TGTGCCAGCAGTTTGGACAGGGGAGGCACTAACTATGGCTACACCTTC.

This clonotype has only a few counts. The DNA for the CDR3 is TGTGCCAGCAGCTTAATACGGGGGGGCCAAGGTACGCAGTATTTT. Amino acids: CASSLIRGGQGTQYF. The rearrangement joins TRBV7-2 to TRBJ2-3; the match to TRBD2 covers 8 bases. This CDR3 region has 15 residues. CDR1 SGHTA and CDR2 FQGNSA come from the germline V gene. The trim removed 2 bases at V and 8 bases at J, leaving 9 bases unmatched.